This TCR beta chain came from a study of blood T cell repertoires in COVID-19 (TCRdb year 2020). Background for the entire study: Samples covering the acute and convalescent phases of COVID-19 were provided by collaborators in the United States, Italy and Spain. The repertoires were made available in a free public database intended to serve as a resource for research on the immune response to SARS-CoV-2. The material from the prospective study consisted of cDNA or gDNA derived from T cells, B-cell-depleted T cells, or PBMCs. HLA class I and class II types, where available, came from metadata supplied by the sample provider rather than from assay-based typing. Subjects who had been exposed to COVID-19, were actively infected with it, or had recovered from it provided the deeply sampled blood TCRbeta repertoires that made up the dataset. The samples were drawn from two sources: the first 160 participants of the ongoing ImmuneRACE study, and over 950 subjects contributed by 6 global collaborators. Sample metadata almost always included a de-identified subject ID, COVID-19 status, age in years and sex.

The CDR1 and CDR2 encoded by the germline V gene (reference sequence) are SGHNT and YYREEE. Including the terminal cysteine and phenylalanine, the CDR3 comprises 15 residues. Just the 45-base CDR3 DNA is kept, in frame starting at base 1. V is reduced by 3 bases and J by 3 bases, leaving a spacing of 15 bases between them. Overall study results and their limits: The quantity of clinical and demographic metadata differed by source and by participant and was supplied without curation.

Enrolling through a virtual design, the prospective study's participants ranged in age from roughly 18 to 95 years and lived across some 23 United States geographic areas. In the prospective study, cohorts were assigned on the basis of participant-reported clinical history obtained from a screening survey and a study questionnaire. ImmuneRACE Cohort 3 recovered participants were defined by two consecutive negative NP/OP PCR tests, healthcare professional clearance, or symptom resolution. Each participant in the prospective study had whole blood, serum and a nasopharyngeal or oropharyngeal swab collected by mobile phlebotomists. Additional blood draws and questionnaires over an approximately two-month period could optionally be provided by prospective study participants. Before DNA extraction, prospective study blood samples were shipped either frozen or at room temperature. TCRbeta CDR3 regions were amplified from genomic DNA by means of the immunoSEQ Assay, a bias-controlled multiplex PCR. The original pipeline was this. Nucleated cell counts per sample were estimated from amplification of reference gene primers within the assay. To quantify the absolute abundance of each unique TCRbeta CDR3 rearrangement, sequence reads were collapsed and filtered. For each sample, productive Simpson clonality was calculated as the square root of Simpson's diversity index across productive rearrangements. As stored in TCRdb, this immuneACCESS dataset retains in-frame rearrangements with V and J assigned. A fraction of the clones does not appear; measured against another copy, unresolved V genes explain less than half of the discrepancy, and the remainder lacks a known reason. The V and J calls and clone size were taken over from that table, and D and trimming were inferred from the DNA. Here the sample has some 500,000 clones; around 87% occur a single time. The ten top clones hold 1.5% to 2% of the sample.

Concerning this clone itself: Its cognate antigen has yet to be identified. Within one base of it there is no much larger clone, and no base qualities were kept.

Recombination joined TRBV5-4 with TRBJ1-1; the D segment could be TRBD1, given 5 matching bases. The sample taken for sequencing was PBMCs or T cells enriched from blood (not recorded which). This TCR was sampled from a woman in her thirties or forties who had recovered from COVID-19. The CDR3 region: CASSYPDGRDTEAFF. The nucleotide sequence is TGTGCCAGCAGCTATCCAGATGGCAGGGACACTGAAGCTTTCTTT.